These 18 T cell receptor beta chains originate from one sample sequenced in a study of cytomegalovirus exposure and HLA in healthy donors. Measured with immunoSEQ multiplex PCR; TCRdb has only the in-frame clones, and not every one. This sample carries some 250,000 clones, nearly 90% of them seen once, and the ten largest clones take approximately 0.34%. Input material: PBMCs. The receptors here all came from a young woman in good health and CMV-seronegative.

CDR3 amino acids: CATTGQGDTEAFF. CDR3 DNA sequence: TGTGCCACCACGGGACAGGGAGATACTGAAGCTTTCTTT. The chain joins TRBV5-6 to TRBJ1-1; 9 bases agree with TRBD1. Trimming cost V 9 bases and J 5 bases; bases outside gene matches: 8. Germline V CDR1 and CDR2: SGHDT, YYEEEE. The CDR3 loop spans 13 amino acids.

V and J are TRBV18 and TRBJ2-7; 7 bases line up with TRBD1. Trimming took 3 bases from V and 1 from J; bases not matched to a gene: 6. CDR3 length: 15 amino acids. Germline lookup yields CDR1 KGHSH and CDR2 LQKENI. The CDR3 here is CASSPKRQGSYEQYV. The CDR3 nucleotides read TGTGCCAGCTCACCCAAACGACAGGGATCCTACGAGCAGTACGTC.

The genes are TRBV5-4 and TRBJ2-1; D might be TRBD2 (6 bases). This CDR3 contains 18 residues. Trimming took off 2 bases at V and 2 bases at J, with 20 bases between the two ends. Germline V gene sequence: CDR1 SGHNT, CDR2 YYREEE (reference sequence). Written as DNA, the CDR3 is TGTGCCAGCAGCTTTTTCGAGCGGGTGGACCGTACCTACAATGAGCAGTTCTTC. It yields the protein CASSFFERVDRTYNEQFF.

The chain joins TRBV6-5 to TRBJ1-6; D remains unclear. The CDR3 totals 14 residues. Germline V gene data show CDR1 as MNHEY and CDR2 as SVGAGI. V lost 0 bases and J lost 9, with 9 bases in between. The CDR3 DNA reads TGTGCCAGCAGTTACTCGAGGATGGGTTCACCCCTCCACTTT. Translated: CASSYSRMGSPLHF.

The chain uses TRBV7-9 and TRBJ2-1, with a weak D call TRBD1 (6 bases). The germline V gene encodes CDR1 SEHNR and CDR2 FQNEAQ (reference sequence). The CDR3 length is 17 residues. V dropped 0 bases and J dropped 0 bases, with 12 bases sitting between them. This chain's CDR3 is CASSLAGAPSSYNEQFF. CDR3 in DNA: TGTGCCAGCAGCTTAGCGGGGGCCCCGAGCTCCTACAATGAGCAGTTCTTC.

This clone was found once. The chain is built from TRBV27 and TRBJ2-1, with TRBD2 matching 15 bases. The germline V gene has CDR1 MNHEY and CDR2 SMNVEV (reference sequence). J was trimmed by 9 bases and V by 5 bases; bases with no gene match: 5. The CDR3 has 15 residues. CDR3 sequence: CASSQGTSGGSEQFF. In DNA form, the CDR3 reads TGTGCCAGCAGTCAAGGGACTAGCGGGGGGAGTGAGCAGTTCTTC.

This chain uses TRBV28 with TRBJ2-7, with 7 bases identical to TRBD2. The CDR3 has 15 residues. Germline V gives CDR1 MDHEN, CDR2 SYDVKM. V was pared by 6 bases and J by 5 bases, with 13 bases of the junction left unmatched. This chain's CDR3 is CASSLIGGGRHEQYF. For the CDR3, the DNA is TGTGCCAGCAGCCTGATTGGGGGAGGGAGACACGAGCAGTACTTC.

The rearrangement links TRBV7-2 to TRBJ1-2; D possibly corresponds to TRBD1 (5 bases). Trimming left V 1 base short and J 4 bases short, with 10 bases between. Germline values: CDR1 SGHTA, CDR2 FQGNSA. The CDR3 is 14 residues long. This chain's CDR3 is CASSLVMGGYGYTF. DNA of the CDR3: TGTGCCAGCAGCTTAGTCATGGGGGGCTATGGCTACACCTTC.

A few counts support this clone. The V and J genes are TRBV6-5 and TRBJ1-5; 9 bases line up with TRBD1. V shed 6 bases and J 2 bases; nucleotides not matched to a gene: 5. The CDR3 is 15 amino acids. In germline, CDR1 is MNHEY, CDR2 SVGAGI. The CDR3 region is CASRVTGGGNQPQHF. The DNA of the CDR3 is TGTGCCAGCAGAGTAACAGGGGGCGGCAATCAGCCCCAGCATTTT.

This clone showed up just once. V usage is TRBV20-1 and J usage is TRBJ2-1; a possible D gene is TRBD1 (6 bases). The CDR3 has 11 residues. Germline V gives CDR1 DFQATT, CDR2 SNEGSKA (reference sequence). Trimming cost V 7 bases and J 4 bases, with 8 bases left between them. Here the CDR3 DNA reads TGCAGTGGACAGGAGTACAATGAGCAGTTCTTC. Translation: CSGQEYNEQFF.

This clone was counted a single time. The CDR3 loop reads CASSLARRGGATGELFF. CDR3 nucleotide sequence: TGTGCCAGCAGCTTGGCCAGGCGGGGGGGAGCCACCGGGGAGCTGTTTTTT. J is TRBJ2-2 and V is TRBV5-6; 9 bases agree with TRBD2. Germline-derived CDR1 and CDR2 are SGHDT and YYEEEE. The ends lost 0 bases at V and 4 bases at J; junction bases unmatched: 7. The length of the CDR3 is 17 residues.

The chain carries TRBV5-6 and TRBJ1-4, with a tentative D call TRBD1 (6 bases). Germline assignment: CDR1 SGHDT and CDR2 YYEEEE. The V and J ends lost 1 base and 5 bases respectively, with 18 bases between them. This CDR3 contains 17 residues. This chain's CDR3 is CASSLYSRWTANEKLFF. CDR3 coding DNA: TGTGCCAGCAGCTTGTATAGTCGGTGGACAGCAAATGAAAAACTGTTTTTT.

The J gene is TRBJ1-1, the V gene TRBV27; 9 positions agree with TRBD1. The CDR3 covers 16 residues. The J segment lost 3 bases and the V segment lost 7 bases, leaving 12 bases of the junction unmatched. Germline V gene sequence: CDR1 MNHEY, CDR2 SMNVEV (reference sequence). CDR3 coding DNA: TGTGCCAGCACCGGGACAGGGAAAGGGGAACACACTGAAGCTTTCTTT. This gives the protein CASTGTGKGEHTEAFF.

V usage is TRBV28 and J usage is TRBJ2-5, with 8 bases matching TRBD2. The ends lost 3 bases at V and 0 bases at J; junction bases unmatched: 9. Germline lookup yields CDR1 MDHEN and CDR2 SYDVKM. The CDR3 runs to 17 residues. Here the CDR3 DNA reads TGTGCCAGCAGTTTTGTTGCGGGGGGCAACTACCAAGAGACCCAGTACTTC. The encoded protein is CASSFVAGGNYQETQYF.

The CDR3 loop reads CASSLLGRSVGNTIYF. The CDR3 bases are TGTGCCAGCAGCTTACTGGGCCGGTCCGTTGGAAACACCATATATTTT. The rearrangement links TRBV7-9 to TRBJ1-3, with D hard to call. Germline CDR1 and CDR2: SEHNR and FQNEAQ (reference sequence). The CDR3 has 16 amino acids. V lost 2 bases and J lost 3, with 14 bases in between.

V gene TRBV5-1 combines with J gene TRBJ2-1, with 14 positions matching TRBD2. Germline CDR1 is SGHRS and CDR2 is YFSETQ. The CDR3 contains 16 residues. V lost 3 bases and J lost 2; bases outside the gene matches: 1. This CDR3 is CASSSGLAGAYNEQFF. As DNA, the CDR3 is TGCGCCAGCAGCTCGGGACTAGCGGGGGCCTACAATGAGCAGTTCTTC.

The chain recombines TRBV9 with TRBJ1-3; D remains unclear. With 0 bases removed from V and 4 bases from J, the gap between germline ends came to 17 bases. This CDR3 is 17 amino acids long. Looked up from germline, CDR1 is SGDLS and CDR2 is YYNGEE. The CDR3 nucleotides are TGTGCCAGCAGCGTAGGGGTTTGGGCGTCGAAAGGAAACACCATATATTTT. Amino acid sequence: CASSVGVWASKGNTIYF.

The J gene is TRBJ2-3, the V gene TRBV14, with 9 bases fitting TRBD1. The CDR3 loop spans 15 amino acids. Unmatched junction bases numbered 2, after V lost 4 bases and J lost 0 bases. The V gene's germline CDR1 is SGHDN and CDR2 FVKESK. The CDR3 loop is CASSLGQGSTDTQYF. For the CDR3, the DNA is TGTGCCAGCAGCCTGGGACAGGGCAGCACAGATACGCAGTATTTT.